This T cell receptor beta chain was retrieved from a study of Ad26.COV2.S vaccination and SARS-CoV-2 variants. Treatment reported: around 19 received Ad26.COV2.S at low or high dose, single or two shots; 5 received placebo; per-sample allocation not given. Specimen acquisition occurred on day 63 following the initial vaccine or placebo injection. Produced via immunoSEQ multiplex PCR; TCRdb's table is partial and in-frame only. The table includes roughly 380,000 clones, about nine tenths detected once. The CDR3 sequence is 13 residues long. The germline V gene has CDR1 SGHDT and CDR2 YYEEEE. The V end lost 4 bases, the J end lost 2 bases, and 9 bases lay between the germline ends.

The chain links TRBV5-6 to TRBJ1-1; D gene uncertain. This receptor was obtained from a person aged 18-65 years who received the Ad26.COV2.S COVID-19 vaccine or a placebo. Sequenced here: peripheral blood, sampled in a trial of Ad26.COV2.S vaccine versus placebo. This CDR3 reads CASSPPSNTEAFF. Here the CDR3 DNA reads TGTGCCAGCAGCCCCCCCAGCAACACTGAAGCTTTCTTT.